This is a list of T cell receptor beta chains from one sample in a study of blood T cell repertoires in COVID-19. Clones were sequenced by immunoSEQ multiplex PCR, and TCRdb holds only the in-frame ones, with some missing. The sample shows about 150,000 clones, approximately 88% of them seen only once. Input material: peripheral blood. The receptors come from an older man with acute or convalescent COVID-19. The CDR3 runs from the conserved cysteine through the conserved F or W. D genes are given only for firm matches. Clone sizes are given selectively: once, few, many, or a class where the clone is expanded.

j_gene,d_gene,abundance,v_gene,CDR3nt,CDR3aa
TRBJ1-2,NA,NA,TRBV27,TGTGCCAGCTCGGTATCAGGCGACTATGGCTACACCTTC,CASSVSGDYGYTF
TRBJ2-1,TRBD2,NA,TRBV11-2,TGTGCCAGCAGCTTAGGGACTAGCGGTTTCGAGCAGTTCTTC,CASSLGTSGFEQFF
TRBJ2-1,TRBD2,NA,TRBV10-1,TGCGCCAGCAGCTCGCGGGGACTAGCGGGAACTAATGAGCAGTTCTTC,CASSSRGLAGTNEQFF
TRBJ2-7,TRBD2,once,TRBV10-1,TGCGCCAGCAGTGACGGGACTAGCGGGAGGGGGTACGAGCAGTACTTC,CASSDGTSGRGYEQYF
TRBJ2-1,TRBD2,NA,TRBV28,TGTGCCAGCAGCCCCGAGGGACTAGCGGGAGTGGGTGAGCAGTTCTTC,CASSPEGLAGVGEQFF
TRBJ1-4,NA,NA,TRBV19,TGTGCCAGTAGTGCGGGACGGATGAATGAAAAACTGTTTTTT,CASSAGRMNEKLFF
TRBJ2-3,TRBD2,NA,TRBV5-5,TGTGCCAGCAGCCCGGGGGGGGGCGAAGATACGCAGTATTTT,CASSPGGGEDTQYF
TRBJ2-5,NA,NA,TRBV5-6,TGTGCCAGCAGCCACAAACCTTCGGGGGAGACCCAGTACTTC,CASSHKPSGETQYF
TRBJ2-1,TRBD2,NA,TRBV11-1,TGTGCCAGCAGCTTATTGGGCGGGAGCTTCGGCAATGAGCAGTTCTTC,CASSLLGGSFGNEQFF
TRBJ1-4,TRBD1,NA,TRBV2,TGTGCCAGCAGTGAACGCGGGACAGAGAATGAAAAACTGTTTTTT,CASSERGTENEKLFF
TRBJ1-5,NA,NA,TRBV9,TGTGCCAGCAGCCCCGGCGGTAGCAATCAGCCCCAGCATTTT,CASSPGGSNQPQHF
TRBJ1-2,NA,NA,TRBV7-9,TGTGCCAGCAGCTTAGGGCGACCGGAGGGTGGCTACACCTTC,CASSLGRPEGGYTF
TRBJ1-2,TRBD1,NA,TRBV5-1,TGCGCCAGCAGTTCCGGACAGGCAGAAACGTATGGCTACACCTTC,CASSSGQAETYGYTF
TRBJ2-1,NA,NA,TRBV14,TGTGCCAGCAGCCAGAACGAAGTCAGGGGACACCAGTTCTTC,CASSQNEVRGHQFF
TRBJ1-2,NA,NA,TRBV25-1,TGTGCCAGCAGTGAACGACTCTATAGCTATGGCTACACCTTC,CASSERLYSYGYTF
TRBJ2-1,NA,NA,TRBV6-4,TGTGCCAGCAGCCTCAGGGGTTTTGATGAGCAGTTCTTC,CASSLRGFDEQFF
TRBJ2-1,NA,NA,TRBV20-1,TGCAGTGCTAGTCACGGGACTTCCCTGGGAGAGCAGTTCTTC,CSASHGTSLGEQFF
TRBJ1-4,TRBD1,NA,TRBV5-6,TGTGCCAGCAGCCTGTGGACAGGGGGCGTTATTGGTGAAAAACTGTTTTTT,CASSLWTGGVIGEKLFF
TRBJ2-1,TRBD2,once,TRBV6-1,TGTGCCAGCAGTGTAGTCTCTAGCGGGGCCTACAATGAGCAGTTCTTC,CASSVVSSGAYNEQFF
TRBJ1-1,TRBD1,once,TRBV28,TGTGCCAGCAGCCGGGGACAGGGCCGTATTCTGAACACTGAAGCTTTCTTT,CASSRGQGRILNTEAFF
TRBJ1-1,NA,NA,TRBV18,TGTGCCAGCTCAGGAACTCAGGGGAACACTGAAGCTTTCTTT,CASSGTQGNTEAFF
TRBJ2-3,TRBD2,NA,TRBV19,TGTGCCAGTAGCGGGACTAGTGGGGGGCACCCTAGCACAGATACGCAGTATTTT,CASSGTSGGHPSTDTQYF
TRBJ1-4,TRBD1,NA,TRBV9,TGTGCCAGCAGCGGACAGGGCCCCCCTAATGAAAAACTGTTTTTT,CASSGQGPPNEKLFF
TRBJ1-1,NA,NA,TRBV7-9,TGTGCCAGCAGCTTAGACAGTCGGACTGAAGCTTTCTTT,CASSLDSRTEAFF
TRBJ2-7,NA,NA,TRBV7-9,TGTGCCAGCAGTTCAGCGACAGGCTACTACGAGCAGTACTTC,CASSSATGYYEQYF
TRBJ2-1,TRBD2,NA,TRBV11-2,TGTGCCAGCAGACAAGCCGGGGGGGAGCAGTTCTTC,CASRQAGGEQFF
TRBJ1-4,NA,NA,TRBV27,TGTGCCAGCAGCTTACGTTGGGGGGGATATGAAAAACTGTTTTTT,CASSLRWGGYEKLFF
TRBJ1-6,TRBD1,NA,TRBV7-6,TGTGCCAGCAGCTTACAGGGGGCCAGCTCCTATAATTCACCCCTCCACTTT,CASSLQGASSYNSPLHF
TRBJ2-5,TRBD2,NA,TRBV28,TGTGCCAGCAGTTTATGGGCTAGCGGGGGGCGCCAAGAGACCCAGTACTTC,CASSLWASGGRQETQYF
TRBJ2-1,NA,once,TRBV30,TGTGCCTGGAGACCAGACGGGACATATTCAAATGAGCAGTTCTTC,CAWRPDGTYSNEQFF
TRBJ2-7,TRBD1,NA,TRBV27,TGTGCCAGCAGCCTCCGGGACAGGGTGGGCTACGAGCAGTACTTC,CASSLRDRVGYEQYF
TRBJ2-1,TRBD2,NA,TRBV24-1,TGTGCCACCAGTGCCCCTCAGGGTTCGAGCGGGAGATACTACAATGAGCAGTTCTTC,CATSAPQGSSGRYYNEQFF
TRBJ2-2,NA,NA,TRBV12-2,TGTGCAAGTCGCTTAGAAGAGACAGGGGCCGGGGAGCTGTTTTTT,CASRLEETGAGELFF
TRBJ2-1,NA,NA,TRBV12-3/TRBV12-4,TGTGCCAGCAGATCCACAGGGTTAAGTGAGCAGTTCTTC,CASRSTGLSEQFF
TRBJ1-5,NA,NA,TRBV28,TGTGCCAGCACCCCCGGGGGACCGCCACAGCCCCAGCATTTT,CASTPGGPPQPQHF
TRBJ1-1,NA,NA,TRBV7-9,TGTGCCAGCAGCTTAGTGATCAGGACTGAAGCTTTCTTT,CASSLVIRTEAFF
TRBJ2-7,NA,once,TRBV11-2,TGTGCCAGCAGCTTCACGGGACATAAAGACGAGCAGTACTTC,CASSFTGHKDEQYF
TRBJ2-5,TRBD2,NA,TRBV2,TGTGCCAGCAAAATAAGCGGGGGGGCTTTGGAGACCCAGTACTTC,CASKISGGALETQYF
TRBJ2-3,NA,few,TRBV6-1,TGTGCCAGCAGTGAAGCGGCTAGCGAGGCGGCGCAGTATTTT,CASSEAASEAAQYF
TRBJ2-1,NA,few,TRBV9,TGTGCCAGCAGCCAAGGCGGGACAGCCCTCAATGAGCAGTTCTTC,CASSQGGTALNEQFF